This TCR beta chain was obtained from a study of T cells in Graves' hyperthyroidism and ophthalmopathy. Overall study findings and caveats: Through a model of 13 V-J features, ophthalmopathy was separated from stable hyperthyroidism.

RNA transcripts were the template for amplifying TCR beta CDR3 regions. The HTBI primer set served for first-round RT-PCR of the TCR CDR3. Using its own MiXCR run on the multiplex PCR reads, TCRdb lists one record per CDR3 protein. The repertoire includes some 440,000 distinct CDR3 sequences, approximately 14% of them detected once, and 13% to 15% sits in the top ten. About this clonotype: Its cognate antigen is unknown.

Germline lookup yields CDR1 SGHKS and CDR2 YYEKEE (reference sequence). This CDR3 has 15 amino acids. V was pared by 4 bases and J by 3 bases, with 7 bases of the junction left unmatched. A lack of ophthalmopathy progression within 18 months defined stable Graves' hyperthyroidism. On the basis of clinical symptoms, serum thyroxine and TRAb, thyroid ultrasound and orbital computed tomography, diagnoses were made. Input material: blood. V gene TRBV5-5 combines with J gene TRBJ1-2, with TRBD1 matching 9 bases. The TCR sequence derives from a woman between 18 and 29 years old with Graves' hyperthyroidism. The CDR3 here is CASSIPGQGDYGYTF. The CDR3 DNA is TGTGCCAGCAGCATACCGGGACAGGGTGACTATGGCTACACCTTC.